The 7 T cell receptor beta chains given below trace back to one sample, sequenced in a study of T cells in Graves' hyperthyroidism and ophthalmopathy. TCR beta CDR3 sequences were amplified from RNA transcripts. First-round RT-PCR targeting the TCR CDR3 was performed with the HTBI primer set. TCRdb used MiXCR to reprocess the multiplex PCR reads, holding one entry per CDR3 protein. The sample holds roughly 500,000 distinct CDR3 sequences, 46% seen once. The sample taken for sequencing was peripheral blood or thyroid tissue (not recorded which). The receptors here all came from an adult woman with Graves' disease, either hyperthyroidism or ophthalmopathy (not recorded which).

The rearrangement links TRBV15 to TRBJ2-1; D remains ambiguous. The V end was cut by 1 base, the J end by 9 bases, with 22 bases between. Per germline, CDR1 LNHNV and CDR2 YYDKDF (reference sequence). CDR3 length equals 17 residues. The CDR3 loop reads CATSRGSLPLVRSEQFF. DNA for the CDR3: TGTGCCACCAGCAGAGGGAGTCTCCCGCTAGTCCGGAGTGAGCAGTTCTTC.

This clonotype has ten or more counts. J is TRBJ1-1 and V is TRBV5-1, with a tentative D call TRBD1 (5 bases). The V gene's germline CDR1 is SGHRS and CDR2 YFSETQ. There are 15 residues in the CDR3. Trimming pared 4 bases from V and 3 bases from J, leaving 16 bases between. CDR3 sequence: CASSSEGRAHTEAFF. The CDR3 region has the DNA TGCGCCAGCAGCAGTGAGGGACGGGCCCACACTGAAGCTTTCTTT.

This clonotype was seen a handful of times. The chain has TRBV7-9 and TRBJ2-7; a possible D gene is TRBD1 (6 bases). The CDR3 is 14 amino acids. The germline gives CDR1 SEHNR, CDR2 FQNEAQ (reference sequence). Trimming removed 2 bases from V and 5 bases from J, with 13 bases in between. In DNA form, the CDR3 reads TGTGCCAGCAGCTTACTAGGACAGCTGGACGAGCAGTACTTC. This translates into CASSLLGQLDEQYF.

This clonotype was observed at least ten times. This chain links TRBV4-1 with TRBJ1-2; 9 bases agree with TRBD1. This CDR3 spans 16 amino acids. Germline V gene lookup returns CDR1 MGHRA and CDR2 YSYEKL. With 1 base clipped from V and 8 bases from J, the junction kept 11 bases outside the gene matches. The CDR3 DNA is TGCGCCAGCAGCCAAGGGGGGACAGGGAGGTTGGAAGGCTACACCTTC. Encoded protein: CASSQGGTGRLEGYTF.

This chain connects TRBV11-2 to TRBJ1-2, with D maybe TRBD1 (5 bases). CDR1 and CDR2 (germline): SGHAT, FQNNGV. This CDR3 is 13 amino acids long. Trimming stripped 8 bases from V and 4 bases from J, with 14 bases between. CDR3 nucleotide sequence: TGTGCCAGCTGCCCCCGGGGGACCTATGGCTACACCTTC. Amino acids: CASCPRGTYGYTF. The full variable domain, its missing parts supplied by reference TRBV11-2 and TRBJ1-2, is EAGVAQSPRYKIIEKRQSVAFWCNPISGHATLYWYQQILGQGPKLLIQFQNNGVVDDSQLPKDRFSAERLKGVDSTLKIQPAKLEDSAVYLCASCPRGTYGYTFGSGTRLTVV.

This chain links TRBV4-3 with TRBJ2-5; weak D call: TRBD2 (7 bases). The CDR3 contains 15 residues. The germline gives CDR1 LGHNA, CDR2 YSLEER. Deletions cut 5 bases from V and 2 bases from J, with 15 bases between. The CDR3 coding sequence is TGCGCCAGCAGCGCCGGCGGGGGCGCACAAGAGACCCAGTACTTC. Protein: CASSAGGGAQETQYF.

This chain uses TRBV25-1 with TRBJ1-1; D ambiguous. Trimming left V 2 bases short and J 5 bases short, with 9 bases between. CDR1 is MGHDK and CDR2 is SYGVNS in the germline V gene. This CDR3 has 13 amino acids. The CDR3 DNA reads as TGTGCCAGCAGTGAAGGAGGAACAACTGAAGCTTTCTTT. Its protein is CASSEGGTTEAFF.